What follows are 15 T cell receptor beta chains derived from one specimen sequenced in a study of T cells in localized non-small cell lung cancer. Here immunoSEQ multiplex PCR was the method, and the copy in TCRdb shows in-frame clones only, minus some. The table shows some 52,000 clones, with roughly 85% occurring only once. Sequences were derived from peripheral blood, sampled before any cancer treatment. The receptors here all came from a male donor older than 55 with stage III squamous cell lung carcinoma.

V gene TRBV7-6 combines with J gene TRBJ1-3; D is possibly TRBD1 (6 bases). V lost 1 base and J lost 3, with 10 bases in between. Germline V gene sequence: CDR1 SGHVS, CDR2 FNYEAQ. The CDR3 totals 15 residues. CDR3 sequence (DNA): TGTGCCAGCAGCTTAGGGGGGGCCTATGGAAACACCATATATTTT. Translated, it gives CASSLGGAYGNTIYF.

The rearrangement joins TRBV4-1 to TRBJ2-3; 8 bases are a match to TRBD2. The CDR3 spans 16 residues. Germline V gives CDR1 MGHRA, CDR2 YSYEKL. V lost 1 base, J lost 5 bases, and 8 bases stayed unmatched. The CDR3 coding sequence is TGCGCCAGCAGCCAAGGAGTCTTTGCGGGGGGAGATACGCAGTATTTT. Its translation is CASSQGVFAGGDTQYF.

The chain employs TRBV19 and TRBJ1-1; D not resolved. The ends were cut back, 1 base at V and 0 bases at J, with 6 bases in the middle. Germline V gene data show CDR1 as LNHDA and CDR2 as SQIVND (reference sequence). This CDR3 is built from 14 residues. The CDR3 DNA reads TGTGCCAGTAGTATAGGGGCCCTGAACACTGAAGCTTTCTTT. Protein: CASSIGALNTEAFF.

The chain employs TRBV15 and TRBJ2-1; the D gene is possibly TRBD2 (6 bases). Germline loops: CDR1 LNHNV, CDR2 YYDKDF (reference sequence). CDR3 length equals 14 residues. Trimming stripped 9 bases from V and 4 bases from J, with 16 bases between. This CDR3 is CATTYRGMYNEQFF. CDR3 DNA: TGTGCCACAACCTATCGCGGGATGTACAATGAGCAGTTCTTC.

The chain carries TRBV2 and TRBJ1-5; 8 positions match TRBD1. Germline trimming cut 10 bases from V and 4 bases from J; bases unmatched to any gene: 6. The CDR3 runs 13 residues. CDR1 SNHLY and CDR2 FYNNEI come from the germline V gene. The CDR3 coding sequence is TGTGCCATTGGACAGGGCGTGAATCAGCCCCAGCATTTT. It is translated as CAIGQGVNQPQHF.

The V gene is TRBV10-3, the J gene TRBJ2-6; 11 bases match TRBD1. Germline V gene data show CDR1 as ENHRY and CDR2 as SYGVKD. V lost 10 bases to trimming and J lost 4 bases; unmatched junction nucleotides: 9. The CDR3 length is 16 residues. CDR3 loop: CATVDRGLPGANVLTF. The DNA of the CDR3 is TGTGCCACCGTGGACAGGGGGCTCCCCGGGGCCAACGTCCTGACTTTC.

The chain combines TRBV28 with TRBJ1-2; tentatively, D is TRBD1 (6 bases). The CDR3 sequence is 15 residues long. Germline-derived CDR1 and CDR2 are MDHEN and SYDVKM. Trimming took 6 bases from V and 1 from J, leaving 15 bases between them. This chain's CDR3 is CASSPSGAYNYGYTF. The CDR3 nucleotides read TGTGCCAGCAGCCCTTCAGGGGCCTATAACTATGGCTACACCTTC.

This chain uses TRBV5-5 with TRBJ2-6; possible D gene TRBD1, 6 bases. Germline V gene lookup returns CDR1 SGHKS and CDR2 YYEKEE (reference sequence). Trimming stripped 4 bases from V and 0 bases from J, with 14 bases between. The CDR3 has 17 residues. The CDR3 reads CASSLGHLSSGANVLTF. Written as DNA, the CDR3 is TGTGCCAGCAGCCTGGGACATTTAAGCTCTGGGGCCAACGTCCTGACTTTC.

The chain uses TRBV6-6 and TRBJ2-7; TRBD1 matches at 10 bases. V lost 6 bases to trimming and J lost 2 bases; unmatched junction nucleotides: 4. Germline assignment: CDR1 MNHNY and CDR2 SVGAGI (reference sequence). The CDR3 runs to 14 residues. This CDR3 reads CASRPTGGTYEQYF. In DNA, the CDR3 is TGTGCCAGCAGGCCGACAGGGGGCACCTACGAGCAGTACTTC.

CDR3 bases: TGTGCCAGCAGTGCCGTAGGTGGGGCCAACGTCCTGACTTTC. Its protein product is CASSAVGGANVLTF. The rearrangement uses TRBV6-1 and TRBJ2-6, with no clear D. The CDR3 is 14 amino acids. V lost 4 bases, J lost 3 bases, and 7 bases lay in between. Germline V lookup: CDR1 MNHNS, CDR2 SASEGT.

The rearrangement joins TRBV15 to TRBJ1-2; 7 bases match TRBD1. The CDR3 loop spans 17 amino acids. Unmatched junction bases numbered 11, after V lost 0 bases and J lost 4 bases. Germline CDR1 and CDR2: LNHNV and YYDKDF (reference sequence). CDR3 nucleotide sequence: TGTGCCACCAGCAGAGAGCCACAGGGGAGGAAGGCCTATGGCTACACCTTC. Translation: CATSREPQGRKAYGYTF.

The rearrangement joins TRBV4-2 to TRBJ2-2; 14 bases agree with TRBD2. The CDR3 has 18 residues. V shed 0 bases and J 6 bases; nucleotides not matched to a gene: 6. Germline CDR1 and CDR2: LGHNA and YNFKEQ. The CDR3, as DNA: TGTGCCAGCAGCCAAGATTGGGGGACTAGCGGGAGACCCGGGGAGCTGTTTTTT. This encodes CASSQDWGTSGRPGELFF.

This rearrangement joins TRBV21-1 to TRBJ1-5; TRBD1, as called in the table, went unchecked against the DNA. TRBV21-1 is tagged as a pseudogene. The CDR3 is 15 amino acids. DNA for the CDR3: TGTGCCAGCAGATTCACAGATCCCTTCAATCAGCCCCAGCATTTT. Protein product: CASRFTDPFNQPQHF.

This clone was counted a single time. The rearrangement uses TRBV28 and TRBJ1-2, with 9 bases fitting TRBD1. The CDR3 totals 15 residues. Germline values: CDR1 MDHEN, CDR2 SYDVKM. Trimming took 3 bases from V and 0 from J; bases not matched to a gene: 2. CDR3 in amino acids: CASSLGDRANYGYTF. In DNA form, the CDR3 reads TGTGCCAGCAGTTTGGGGGACAGGGCTAACTATGGCTACACCTTC.

In regard to this clone: A much bigger clone sits one base away, suggesting this may be a read error. The V gene is TRBV6-1, the J gene TRBJ1-1; weak D call: TRBD1 (5 bases). CDR1 is MNHNS and CDR2 is SASEGT in the germline V gene. The CDR3 contains 13 residues. CDR3 loop: CASGEQGNTEAFF. CDR3 DNA sequence: TGTGCCAGCGGTGAGCAGGGGAACACTGAAGCTTTCTTT.